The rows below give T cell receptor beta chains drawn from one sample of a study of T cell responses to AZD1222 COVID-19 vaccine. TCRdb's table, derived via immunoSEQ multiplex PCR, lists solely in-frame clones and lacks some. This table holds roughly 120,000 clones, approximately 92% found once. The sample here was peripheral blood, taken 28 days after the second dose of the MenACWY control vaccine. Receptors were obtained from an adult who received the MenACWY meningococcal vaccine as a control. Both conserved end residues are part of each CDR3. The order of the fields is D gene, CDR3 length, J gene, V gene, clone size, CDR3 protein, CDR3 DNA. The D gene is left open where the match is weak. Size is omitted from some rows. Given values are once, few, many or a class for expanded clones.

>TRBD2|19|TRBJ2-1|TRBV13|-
CASSTQGWTSGRADNEQFF
TGTGCCAGCAGCACTCAGGGGTGGACTAGCGGGAGGGCCGACAATGAGCAGTTCTTC
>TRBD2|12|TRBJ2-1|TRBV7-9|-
CASSSTSDEQFF
TGTGCCAGCAGCTCGACTAGCGATGAGCAGTTCTTC
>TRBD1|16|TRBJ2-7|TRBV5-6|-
CASSLGPPGQGYEQYF
TGTGCCAGCAGCTTGGGACCTCCGGGACAGGGTTACGAGCAGTACTTC
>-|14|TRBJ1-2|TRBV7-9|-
CASSSHPPSHGYTF
TGTGCCAGCAGCTCTCACCCACCCTCTCATGGCTACACCTTC
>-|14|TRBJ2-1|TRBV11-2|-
CASSLDLTGHEQFF
TGTGCCAGCAGCTTAGATCTGACGGGGCATGAGCAGTTCTTC
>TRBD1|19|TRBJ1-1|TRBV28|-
CASSPPWTGRGVMNTEAFF
TGTGCCAGCAGTCCACCCTGGACAGGGAGGGGGGTTATGAACACTGAAGCTTTCTTT
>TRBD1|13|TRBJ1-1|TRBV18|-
CASSPLRGTEAFF
TGTGCCAGCTCACCACTCAGGGGGACTGAAGCTTTCTTT
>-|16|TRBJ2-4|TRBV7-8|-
CASSPRLPRSKNIQYF
TGTGCCAGCAGCCCCCGTTTGCCGAGGAGCAAAAACATTCAGTACTTC
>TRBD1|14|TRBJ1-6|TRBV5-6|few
CASSVGTAYSPLHF
TGTGCCAGCAGCGTAGGGACAGCCTATTCACCCCTCCACTTT
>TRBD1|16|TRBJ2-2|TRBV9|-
CASSASGTASTGELFF
TGTGCCAGCAGCGCCTCCGGGACAGCTTCCACCGGGGAGCTGTTTTTT
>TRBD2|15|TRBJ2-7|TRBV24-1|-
CATSDRAGGISEQYF
TGTGCCACCAGTGATCGGGCGGGAGGGATCTCCGAGCAGTACTTC
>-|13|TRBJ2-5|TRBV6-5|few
CASSRGYQETQYF
TGTGCCAGCAGCCGCGGGTATCAAGAGACCCAGTACTTC
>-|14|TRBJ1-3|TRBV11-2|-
CASSLVSSGNTIYF
TGTGCCAGCAGCTTAGTCAGCTCTGGAAACACCATATATTTT
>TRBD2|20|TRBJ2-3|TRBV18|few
CASSPPASLAGELLTDTQYF
TGTGCCAGCTCACCACCGGCGAGTCTCGCGGGAGAGCTACTGACAGATACGCAGTATTTT
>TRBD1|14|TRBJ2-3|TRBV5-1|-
CASSAGQGTDTQYF
TGCGCCAGCAGCGCCGGACAGGGTACAGATACGCAGTATTTT
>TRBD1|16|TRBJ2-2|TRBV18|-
CASSVQDRVWTGELFF
TGTGCCAGCTCAGTCCAGGACAGGGTATGGACCGGGGAGCTGTTTTTT
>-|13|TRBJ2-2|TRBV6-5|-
CANSGTYTGELFF
TGTGCCAACTCCGGGACCTACACCGGGGAGCTGTTTTTT
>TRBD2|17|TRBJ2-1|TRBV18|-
CASSPLSLASGSNEQFF
TGTGCCAGCTCACCCCTTAGTTTGGCTAGCGGGAGTAATGAGCAGTTCTTC
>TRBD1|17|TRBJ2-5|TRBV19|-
CASSIPQGAGGQETQYF
TGTGCCAGTAGTATTCCACAGGGGGCAGGGGGGCAAGAGACCCAGTACTTC
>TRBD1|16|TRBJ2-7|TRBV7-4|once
CASSPEDRDRTYEQYF
TGTGCCAGCAGCCCCGAGGACCGGGACAGGACCTACGAGCAGTACTTC
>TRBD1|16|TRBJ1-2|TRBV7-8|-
CASSTSTGGSNYGYTF
TGTGCCAGCAGCACCTCGACAGGGGGCTCTAACTATGGCTACACCTTC
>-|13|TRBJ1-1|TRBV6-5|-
CASRRTENTEAFF
TGTGCCAGCAGACGGACAGAGAACACTGAAGCTTTCTTT
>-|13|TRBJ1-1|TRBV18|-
CASSRGGGTEAFF
TGTGCCAGCTCACGGGGTGGGGGCACTGAAGCTTTCTTT
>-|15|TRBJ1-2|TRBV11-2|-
CASSLTAGGRDGYTF
TGTGCCAGCAGCTTAACGGCCGGGGGGCGGGATGGCTACACCTTC
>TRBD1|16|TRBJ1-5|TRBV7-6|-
CASSLTGGDSNQPQHF
TGTGCCAGCAGTCTTACAGGGGGCGACAGCAATCAGCCCCAGCATTTT
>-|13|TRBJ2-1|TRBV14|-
CASSSSLLDEQFF
TGTGCCAGCAGCTCAAGTTTATTGGATGAGCAGTTCTTC
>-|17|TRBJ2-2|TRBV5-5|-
CASSPSGGTRPTGELFF
TGTGCCAGCAGCCCAAGCGGTGGGACCAGGCCAACCGGGGAGCTGTTTTTT
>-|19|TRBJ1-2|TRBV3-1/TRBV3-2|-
CASSQDRPGAKGLRYGYTF
TGTGCCAGCAGCCAAGATCGACCGGGGGCGAAGGGACTAAGATATGGCTACACCTTC
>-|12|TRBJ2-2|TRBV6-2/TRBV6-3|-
CASSYSDRELFF
TGTGCCAGCAGTTACTCGGACCGAGAGCTGTTTTTT
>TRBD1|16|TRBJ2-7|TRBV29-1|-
CSVEDQGQGAIYEQYF
TGCAGCGTTGAAGATCAGGGCCAGGGGGCTATTTACGAGCAGTACTTC
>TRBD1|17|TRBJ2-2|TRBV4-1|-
CASSQAGQGAGAGELFF
TGCGCCAGCAGCCAGGCGGGACAGGGGGCAGGAGCCGGGGAGCTGTTTTTT
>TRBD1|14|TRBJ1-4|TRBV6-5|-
CASSMTGTGEKLFF
TGTGCCAGCAGCATGACAGGGACGGGGGAAAAACTGTTTTTT
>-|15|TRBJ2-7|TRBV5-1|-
CASSLEGSKSYEQYF
TGCGCCAGCAGCTTGGAAGGGAGTAAATCCTACGAGCAGTACTTC
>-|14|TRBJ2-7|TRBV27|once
CASSLTGTYYEQYF
TGTGCCAGCAGTTTAACCGGGACCTACTACGAGCAGTACTTC
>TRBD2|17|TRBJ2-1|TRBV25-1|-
CASSDRGLAGGDNEQFF
TGTGCCAGCAGTGACCGGGGACTAGCGGGAGGTGACAATGAGCAGTTCTTC
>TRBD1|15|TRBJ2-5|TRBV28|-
CASSFGQEIQETQYF
TGTGCCAGCAGTTTCGGACAGGAGATCCAAGAGACCCAGTACTTC
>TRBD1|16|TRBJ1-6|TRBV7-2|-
CASSLTGGWGNSPLHF
TGTGCCAGCAGCTTAACAGGGGGCTGGGGTAATTCACCCCTCCACTTT
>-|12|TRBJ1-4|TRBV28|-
CASSLTDEKLFF
TGTGCCAGCTCCCTAACTGATGAAAAACTGTTTTTT
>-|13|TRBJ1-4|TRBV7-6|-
CASSFGRVEKLFF
TGTGCCAGCAGCTTTGGGAGGGTCGAAAAACTGTTTTTT
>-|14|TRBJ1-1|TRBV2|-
CASSQEHMNTEAFF
TGTGCCAGCAGTCAGGAACATATGAACACTGAAGCTTTCTTT
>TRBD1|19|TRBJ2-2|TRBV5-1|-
CASSAPDRDRVWNTGELFF
TGCGCCAGCAGCGCCCCAGACCGGGACAGGGTTTGGAACACCGGGGAGCTGTTTTTT
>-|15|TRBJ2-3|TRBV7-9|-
CASSLGSGSTDTQYF
TGTGCCAGCAGCTTAGGATCAGGGAGCACAGATACGCAGTATTTT
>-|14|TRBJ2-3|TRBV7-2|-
CASSLGPSTDTQYF
TGTGCCAGCAGCTTAGGGCCCAGCACAGATACGCAGTATTTT
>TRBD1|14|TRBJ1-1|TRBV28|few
CASSRTGGGAEAFF
TGTGCCAGCAGCCGGACAGGGGGCGGGGCTGAAGCTTTCTTT
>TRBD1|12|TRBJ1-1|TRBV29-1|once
CSVYDRDREAFF
TGCAGCGTCTACGACAGGGACCGTGAAGCTTTCTTT